These T cell receptor beta chains were read from a single sample in a study of CD8+CD57+ T cells in acquired aplastic anemia. Each CDR3 protein gets one entry after TCRdb re-called the reads with MiXCR. The sample includes 150,000 to 200,000 distinct CDR3 sequences, 40% to 55% seen only once; the top ten take 2.5% to 3.5%. The material sequenced was sorted CD4+, CD8+, or CD8+CD57+ T cells (not recorded which) from PBMCs. These receptors all stem from a human donor in good health. Both conserved end residues are part of each CDR3. A D gene is named only where the DNA matches it firmly. Not all rows give a size; the values are once, few, many and, for expanded clones, a class.

>NA|TRBJ2-4|TRBD1|TRBV7-2
CASSGRQGYNIQYF
TGTGCCAGCAGCGGACGACAGGGTTACAACATTCAGTACTTC
>NA|TRBJ2-7|TRBD2|TRBV7-9
CASSRTGGEQYF
TGTGCCAGCAGCCGAACGGGGGGCGAGCAGTACTTC
>many|TRBJ1-4|TRBD1|TRBV29-1
CSARDRGRGEKLFF
TGCAGCGCCCGGGACAGGGGAAGGGGTGAAAAACTGTTTTTT
>NA|TRBJ1-5|NA|TRBV24-1
CATSDNRLNQPQHF
TGTGCCACCAGTGACAACAGACTTAATCAGCCCCAGCATTTT
>many|TRBJ1-1|NA|TRBV10-3
CAISESMAGNTEAFF
TGTGCCATCAGTGAGTCGATGGCAGGGAACACTGAAGCTTTCTTT
>many|TRBJ2-7|NA|TRBV7-9
CASSLAGTNYEQYF
TGTGCCAGCAGCTTAGCCGGGACAAACTACGAGCAGTACTTC
>NA|TRBJ1-2|NA|TRBV18
CASSLSGYGYTF
TGTGCCAGCTCACTCTCGGGGTATGGCTACACCTTC
>NA|TRBJ2-5|NA|TRBV10-1
CASSDSLDSQETQYF
TGCGCCAGCAGTGATAGTCTGGACAGCCAAGAGACCCAGTACTTC
>few|TRBJ1-2|NA|TRBV24-1
CATSDPSWPNYGYTF
TGTGCCACCAGTGATCCCTCCTGGCCAAACTATGGCTACACCTTC
>many|TRBJ2-7|NA|TRBV5-1
CASSLGLMDYEQYF
TGCGCCAGCAGCTTGGGTCTAATGGATTACGAGCAGTACTTC
>NA|TRBJ2-7|NA|TRBV7-9
CASSGRTLEQYF
TGTGCCAGCAGCGGGAGGACCTTGGAGCAGTACTTC
>many|TRBJ2-5|NA|TRBV20-1
CSAIEGDYKETQYF
TGCAGTGCTATAGAGGGAGATTACAAAGAGACCCAGTACTTC
>NA|TRBJ1-1|NA|TRBV7-2
CASRVSGVSTEAFF
TGTGCCAGCAGGGTATCTGGTGTCTCGACTGAAGCTTTCTTT
>NA|TRBJ2-3|NA|TRBV2
CASSLRTDTQYF
TGTGCCAGCAGTCTCCGCACAGATACGCAGTATTTT
>NA|TRBJ2-1|NA|TRBV6-1
CASRLNNEQFF
TGTGCCAGCAGATTAAACAATGAGCAGTTCTTC
>many|TRBJ1-4|NA|TRBV19
CASSYEGGVNEKLFF
TGTGCCAGTAGCTATGAAGGGGGAGTGAATGAAAAACTGTTTTTT
>few|TRBJ2-7|NA|TRBV10-2
CASSPLTYTYEQYF
TGCGCCAGCAGTCCCCTGACCTACACCTACGAGCAGTACTTC
>NA|TRBJ1-2|TRBD1|TRBV25-1
CASSGGQQNYGYTF
TGTGCCAGCAGTGGGGGACAGCAAAACTATGGCTACACCTTC
>many|TRBJ2-5|NA|TRBV7-8
CASSLPQPKETQYF
TGTGCCAGCAGCTTACCCCAGCCCAAAGAGACCCAGTACTTC
>NA|TRBJ1-1|NA|TRBV7-9
CASSLLDRGTEAFF
TGTGCCAGCAGCTTACTGGACAGAGGCACTGAAGCTTTCTTT
>many|TRBJ1-2|NA|TRBV7-6
CASRKPGSGYTF
TGTGCCAGCAGAAAACCAGGGAGCGGCTACACCTTC
>NA|TRBJ2-3|TRBD2|TRBV7-8
CASSLGAGGLDTQYF
TGTGCCAGCAGCTTAGGGGCGGGAGGGCTAGATACGCAGTATTTT
>many|TRBJ2-1|TRBD2|TRBV5-1
CASRGTSGNEQFF
TGCGCCAGCAGAGGGACTAGCGGCAATGAGCAGTTCTTC
>NA|TRBJ2-7|TRBD2|TRBV4-1
CASSQGPLAGGYEQYF
TGCGCCAGCAGCCAAGGGCCTCTGGCGGGAGGTTACGAGCAGTACTTC
>few|TRBJ2-3|TRBD1|TRBV2
CASSGQGTTDTQYF
TGCGCCAGCAGTGGACAGGGCACCACAGATACGCAGTATTTT
>NA|TRBJ2-3|TRBD2|TRBV20-1
CSARRRTGGFTDTQYF
TGCAGTGCTAGAAGGCGAACGGGAGGGTTCACAGATACGCAGTATTTT
>NA|TRBJ2-1|NA|TRBV5-1
CASSLVWNEQFF
TGCGCCAGCAGCTTGGTCTGGAATGAGCAGTTCTTC
>NA|TRBJ2-4|TRBD1|TRBV11-2
CASSLVFSQGANIQYF
TGTGCCAGCAGCTTAGTTTTTTCACAGGGGGCTAACATTCAGTACTTC
>NA|TRBJ2-4|TRBD2|TRBV12-3/TRBV12-4
CASTERGGKNIQYF
TGTGCCAGCACGGAGCGGGGAGGCAAAAACATTCAGTACTTC
>few|TRBJ1-2|NA|TRBV12-3/TRBV12-4
CASSPIGGGALTIGYTF
TGTGCCAGCAGCCCAATCGGGGGGGGGGCCCTTACTATAGGCTACACCTTC
>many|TRBJ2-1|NA|TRBV7-3
CASSFSSSSYNEQFF
TGTGCCAGCAGCTTTAGCAGCAGCTCCTACAATGAGCAGTTCTTC
>few|TRBJ1-1|TRBD1|TRBV10-3
CAISDQQGAVEAFF
TGTGCCATCAGTGATCAACAGGGGGCAGTTGAAGCTTTCTTT
>few|TRBJ2-7|TRBD2|TRBV30
CAWSQSLTSGSGGEQYF
TGTGCCTGGAGTCAATCGCTGACTAGCGGGAGTGGTGGAGAGCAGTACTTC
>NA|TRBJ2-7|TRBD2|TRBV24-1
CARAGGRETYEQYF
TGTGCCCGGGCGGGGGGAAGGGAGACCTACGAGCAGTACTTC
>many|TRBJ2-3|TRBD2|TRBV19
CASRSHGAGDTQYF
TGTGCCAGTAGGTCACACGGAGCGGGGGATACGCAGTATTTT
>NA|TRBJ1-1|TRBD1|TRBV25-1
CASSVSGTVNTEAFF
TGTGCCAGCAGTGTGTCCGGGACAGTGAACACTGAAGCTTTCTTT
>NA|TRBJ2-7|NA|TRBV7-9
CASEHRAYEQYF
TGTGCCAGCGAGCACAGGGCTTACGAGCAGTACTTC